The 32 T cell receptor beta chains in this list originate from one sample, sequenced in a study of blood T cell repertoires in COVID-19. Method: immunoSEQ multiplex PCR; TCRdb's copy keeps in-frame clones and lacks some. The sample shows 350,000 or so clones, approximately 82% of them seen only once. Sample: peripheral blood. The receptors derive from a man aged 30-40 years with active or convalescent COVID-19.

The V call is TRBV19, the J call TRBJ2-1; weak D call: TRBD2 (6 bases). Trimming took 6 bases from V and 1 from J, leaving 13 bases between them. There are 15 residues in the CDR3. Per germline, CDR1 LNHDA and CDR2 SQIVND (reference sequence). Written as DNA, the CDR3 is TGTGCCAGTAGCATTCGACTAGAGTCCTACAATGAGCAGTTCTTC. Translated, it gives CASSIRLESYNEQFF.

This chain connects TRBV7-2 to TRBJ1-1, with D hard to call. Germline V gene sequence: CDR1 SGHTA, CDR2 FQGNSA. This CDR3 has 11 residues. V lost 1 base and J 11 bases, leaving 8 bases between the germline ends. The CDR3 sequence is CASSLGSGAFF. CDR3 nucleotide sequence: TGTGCCAGCAGCTTAGGCAGCGGGGCTTTCTTT.

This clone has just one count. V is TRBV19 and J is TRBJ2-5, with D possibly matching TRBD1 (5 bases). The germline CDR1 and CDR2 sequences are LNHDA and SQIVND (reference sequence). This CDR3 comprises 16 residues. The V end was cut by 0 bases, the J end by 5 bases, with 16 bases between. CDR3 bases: TGTGCCAGTAGTATAGACCTACCTGGGGCGGAGGAGACCCAGTACTTC. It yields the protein CASSIDLPGAEETQYF.

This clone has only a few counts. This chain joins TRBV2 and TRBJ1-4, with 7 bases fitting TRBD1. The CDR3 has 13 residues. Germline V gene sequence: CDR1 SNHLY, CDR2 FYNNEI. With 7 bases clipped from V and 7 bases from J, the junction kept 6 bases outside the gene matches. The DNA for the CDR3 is TGTGCCAGCATCAGGGGGTGGGGTGAAAAACTGTTTTTT. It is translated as CASIRGWGEKLFF.

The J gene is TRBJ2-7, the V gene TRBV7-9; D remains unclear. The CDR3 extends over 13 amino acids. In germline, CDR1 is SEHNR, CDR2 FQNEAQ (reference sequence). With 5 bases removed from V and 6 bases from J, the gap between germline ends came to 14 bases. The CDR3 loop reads CASSLSHSSEQYF. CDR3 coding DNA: TGTGCCAGCAGCCTTTCCCACAGCTCCGAGCAGTACTTC.

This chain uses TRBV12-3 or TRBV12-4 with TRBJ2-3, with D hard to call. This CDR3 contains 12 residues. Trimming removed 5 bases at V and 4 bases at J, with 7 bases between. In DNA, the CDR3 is TGTGCCAGCAGTCAAACGGCAGATACGCAGTATTTT. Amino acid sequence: CASSQTADTQYF.

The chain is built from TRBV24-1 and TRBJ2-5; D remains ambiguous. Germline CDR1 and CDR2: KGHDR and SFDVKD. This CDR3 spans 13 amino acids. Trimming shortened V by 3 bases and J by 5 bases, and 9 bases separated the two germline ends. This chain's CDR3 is CATSDMVRETQYF. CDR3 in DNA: TGTGCCACCAGTGATATGGTCCGGGAGACCCAGTACTTC.

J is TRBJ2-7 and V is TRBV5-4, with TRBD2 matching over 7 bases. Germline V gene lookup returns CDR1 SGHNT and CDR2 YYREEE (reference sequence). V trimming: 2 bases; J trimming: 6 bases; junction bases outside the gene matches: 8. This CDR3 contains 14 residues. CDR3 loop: CASSFMGGRSEQYF. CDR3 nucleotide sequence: TGTGCCAGCAGCTTTATGGGCGGGAGATCCGAGCAGTACTTC.

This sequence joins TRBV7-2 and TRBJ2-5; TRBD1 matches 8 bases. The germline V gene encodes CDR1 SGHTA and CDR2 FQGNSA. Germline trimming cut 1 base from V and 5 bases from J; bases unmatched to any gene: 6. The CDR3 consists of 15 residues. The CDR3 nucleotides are TGTGCCAGCAGCTTAGAACCAGGGGGCCTGGAGACCCAGTACTTC. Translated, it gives CASSLEPGGLETQYF.

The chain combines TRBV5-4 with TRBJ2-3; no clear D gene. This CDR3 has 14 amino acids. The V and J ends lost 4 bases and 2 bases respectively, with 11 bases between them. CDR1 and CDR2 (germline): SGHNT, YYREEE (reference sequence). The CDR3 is CASSGPPPTDTQYF. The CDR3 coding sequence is TGTGCCAGCAGCGGGCCCCCCCCCACAGATACGCAGTATTTT.

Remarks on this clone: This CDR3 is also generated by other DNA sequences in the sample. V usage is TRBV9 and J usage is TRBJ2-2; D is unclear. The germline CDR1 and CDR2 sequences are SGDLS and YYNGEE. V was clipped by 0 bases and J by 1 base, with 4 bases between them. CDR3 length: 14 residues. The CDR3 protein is CASSVGQNTGELFF. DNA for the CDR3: TGTGCCAGCAGCGTAGGACAGAACACCGGGGAGCTGTTTTTT.

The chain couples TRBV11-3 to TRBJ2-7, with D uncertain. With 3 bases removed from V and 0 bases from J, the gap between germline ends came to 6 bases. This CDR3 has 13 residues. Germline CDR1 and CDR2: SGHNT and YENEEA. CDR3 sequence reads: CASSFSSSYEQYF. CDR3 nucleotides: TGTGCCAGCAGCTTTAGTAGCTCCTACGAGCAGTACTTC. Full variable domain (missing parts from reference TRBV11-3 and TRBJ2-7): EAGVVQSPRYKIIEKKQPVAFWCNPISGHNTLYWYLQNLGQGPELLIRYENEEAVDDSQLPKDRFSAERLKGVDSTLKIQPAELGDSAVYLCASSFSSSYEQYFGPGTRLTVT.

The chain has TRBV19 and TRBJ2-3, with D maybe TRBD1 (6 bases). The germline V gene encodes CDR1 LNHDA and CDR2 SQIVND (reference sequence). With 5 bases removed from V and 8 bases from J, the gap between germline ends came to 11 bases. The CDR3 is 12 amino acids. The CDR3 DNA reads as TGTGCCAGTAGTCATACAGGGATTACGCAGTATTTT. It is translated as CASSHTGITQYF.

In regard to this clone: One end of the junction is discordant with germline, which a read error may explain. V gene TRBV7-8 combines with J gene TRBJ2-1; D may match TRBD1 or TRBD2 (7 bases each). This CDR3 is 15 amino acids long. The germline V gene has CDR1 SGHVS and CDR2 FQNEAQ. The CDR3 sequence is CGSGTDPSSYNEQFF. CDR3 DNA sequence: TGTGGCAGCGGGACAGACCCGAGCTCCTACAATGAGCAGTTCTTC. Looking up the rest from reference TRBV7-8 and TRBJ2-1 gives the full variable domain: GAGVSQSPRYKVAKRGQDVALRCDPISGHVSLFWYQQALGQGPEFLTYFQNEAQLDKSGLPSDRFFAERPEGSVSTLKIQRTQQEDSAVYLCGSGTDPSSYNEQFFGPGTRLTVL.

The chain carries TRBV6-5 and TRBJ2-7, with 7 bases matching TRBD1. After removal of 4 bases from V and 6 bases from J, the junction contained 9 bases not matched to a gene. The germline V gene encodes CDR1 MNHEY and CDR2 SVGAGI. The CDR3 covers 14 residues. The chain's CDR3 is CASSSDGQVPEQYF. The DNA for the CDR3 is TGTGCCAGCAGTTCTGACGGACAGGTACCCGAGCAGTACTTC.

In DNA, the CDR3 is TGTGCCAGCAGTTTATCAGGGGCTGGAAAACTGTTTTTT. The encoded protein is CASSLSGAGKLFF. The V gene is TRBV28, the J gene TRBJ1-4, with D possibly being TRBD1 (6 bases). In germline, CDR1 is MDHEN, CDR2 SYDVKM. The CDR3 runs 13 residues. Trimming shortened V by 1 base and J by 10 bases, and 10 bases separated the two germline ends.

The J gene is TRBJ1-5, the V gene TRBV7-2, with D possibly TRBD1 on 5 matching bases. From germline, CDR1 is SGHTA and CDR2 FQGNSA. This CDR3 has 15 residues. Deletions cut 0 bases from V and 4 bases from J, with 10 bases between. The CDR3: CASSLAVRGNQPQHF. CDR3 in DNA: TGTGCCAGCAGCTTAGCGGTACGGGGGAATCAGCCCCAGCATTTT.

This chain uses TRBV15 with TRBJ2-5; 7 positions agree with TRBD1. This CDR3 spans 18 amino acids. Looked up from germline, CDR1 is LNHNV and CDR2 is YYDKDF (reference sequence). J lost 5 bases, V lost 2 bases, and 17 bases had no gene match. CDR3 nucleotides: TGTGCCACCAGCAGATTGGGGTCAGAGGGGGCAGAGGGGGAGACCCAGTACTTC. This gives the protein CATSRLGSEGAEGETQYF. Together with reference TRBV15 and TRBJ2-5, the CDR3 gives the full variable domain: DAMVIQNPRYQVTQFGKPVTLSCSQTLNHNVMYWYQQKSSQAPKLLFHYYDKDFNNEADTPDNFQSRRPNTSFCFLDIRSPGLGDTAMYLCATSRLGSEGAEGETQYFGPGTRLLVL.

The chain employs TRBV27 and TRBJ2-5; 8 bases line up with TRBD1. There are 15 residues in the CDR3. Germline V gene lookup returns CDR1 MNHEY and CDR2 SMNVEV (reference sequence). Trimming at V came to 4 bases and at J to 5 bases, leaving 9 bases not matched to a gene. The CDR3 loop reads CASSSPTGGRETQYF. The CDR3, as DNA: TGTGCCAGCAGTTCCCCCACAGGGGGACGGGAGACCCAGTACTTC.

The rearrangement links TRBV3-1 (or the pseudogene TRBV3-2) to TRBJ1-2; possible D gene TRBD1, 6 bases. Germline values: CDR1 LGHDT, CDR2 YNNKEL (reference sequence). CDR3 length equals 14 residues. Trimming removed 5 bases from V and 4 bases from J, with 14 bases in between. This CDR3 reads CASSTPGQSYGYTF. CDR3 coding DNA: TGTGCCAGCAGCACCCCGGGACAAAGCTATGGCTACACCTTC.

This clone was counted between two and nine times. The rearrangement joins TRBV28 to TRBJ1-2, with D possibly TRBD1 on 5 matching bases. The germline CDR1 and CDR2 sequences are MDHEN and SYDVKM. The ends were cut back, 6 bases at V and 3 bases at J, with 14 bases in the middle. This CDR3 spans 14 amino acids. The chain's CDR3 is CASSLLGQYYGYTF. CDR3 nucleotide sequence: TGTGCCAGCAGCCTCCTGGGGCAATACTATGGCTACACCTTC.

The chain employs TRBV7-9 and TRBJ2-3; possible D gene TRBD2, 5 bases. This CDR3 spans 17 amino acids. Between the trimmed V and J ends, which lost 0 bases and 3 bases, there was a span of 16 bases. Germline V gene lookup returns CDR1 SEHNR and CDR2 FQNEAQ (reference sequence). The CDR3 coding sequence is TGTGCCAGCAGCTTAGCGCTTAGCGCGGAGAGGACAGATACGCAGTATTTT. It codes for CASSLALSAERTDTQYF.

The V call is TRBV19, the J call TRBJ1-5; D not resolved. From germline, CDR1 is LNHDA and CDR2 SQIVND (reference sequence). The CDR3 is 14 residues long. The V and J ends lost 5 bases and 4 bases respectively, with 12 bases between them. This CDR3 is CASSPDHQNQPQHF. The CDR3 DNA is TGTGCCAGTAGTCCCGATCATCAGAATCAGCCCCAGCATTTT.

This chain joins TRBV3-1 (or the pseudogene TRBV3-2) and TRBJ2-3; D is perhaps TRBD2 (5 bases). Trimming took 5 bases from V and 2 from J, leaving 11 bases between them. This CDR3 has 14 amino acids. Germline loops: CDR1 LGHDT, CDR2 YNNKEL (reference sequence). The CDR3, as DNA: TGTGCCAGCAGCTCGGACTTTACCACAGATACGCAGTATTTT. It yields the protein CASSSDFTTDTQYF.

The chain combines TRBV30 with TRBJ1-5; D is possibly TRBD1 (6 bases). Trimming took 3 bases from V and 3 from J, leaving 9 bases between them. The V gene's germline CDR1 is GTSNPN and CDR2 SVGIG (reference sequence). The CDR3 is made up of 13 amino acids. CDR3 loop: CAWSTGPNQPQHF. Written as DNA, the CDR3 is TGTGCCTGGAGCACAGGGCCCAATCAGCCCCAGCATTTT.

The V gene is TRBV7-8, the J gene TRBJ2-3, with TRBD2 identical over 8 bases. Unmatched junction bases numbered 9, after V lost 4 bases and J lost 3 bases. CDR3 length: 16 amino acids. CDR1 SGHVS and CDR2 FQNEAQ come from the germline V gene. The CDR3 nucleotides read TGTGCCAGCAGCTCCTCCGGGGGGGCAAGGACAGATACGCAGTATTTT. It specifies CASSSSGGARTDTQYF. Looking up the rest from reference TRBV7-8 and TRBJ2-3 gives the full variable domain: GAGVSQSPRYKVAKRGQDVALRCDPISGHVSLFWYQQALGQGPEFLTYFQNEAQLDKSGLPSDRFFAERPEGSVSTLKIQRTQQEDSAVYLCASSSSGGARTDTQYFGPGTRLTVL.

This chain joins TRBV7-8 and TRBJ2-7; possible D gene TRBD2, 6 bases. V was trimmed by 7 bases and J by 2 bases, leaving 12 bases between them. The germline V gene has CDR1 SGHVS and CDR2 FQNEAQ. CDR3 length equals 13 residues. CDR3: CASTSAGTYEQYF. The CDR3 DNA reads TGTGCCAGCACTTCAGCGGGCACCTACGAGCAGTACTTC.

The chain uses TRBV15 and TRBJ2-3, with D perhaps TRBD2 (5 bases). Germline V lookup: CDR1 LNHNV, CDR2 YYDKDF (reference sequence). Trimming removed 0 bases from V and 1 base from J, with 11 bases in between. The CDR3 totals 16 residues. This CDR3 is CATSRDPAAGTDTQYF. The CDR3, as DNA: TGTGCCACCAGCAGAGATCCAGCGGCCGGCACAGATACGCAGTATTTT.

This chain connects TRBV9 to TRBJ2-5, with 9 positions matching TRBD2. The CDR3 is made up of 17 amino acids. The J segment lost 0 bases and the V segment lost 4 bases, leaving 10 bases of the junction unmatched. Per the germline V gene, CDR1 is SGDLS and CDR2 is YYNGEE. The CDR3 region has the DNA TGTGCCAGCAGCCCCGGGGGGACTAGCCCGTACCAAGAGACCCAGTACTTC. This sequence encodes CASSPGGTSPYQETQYF.

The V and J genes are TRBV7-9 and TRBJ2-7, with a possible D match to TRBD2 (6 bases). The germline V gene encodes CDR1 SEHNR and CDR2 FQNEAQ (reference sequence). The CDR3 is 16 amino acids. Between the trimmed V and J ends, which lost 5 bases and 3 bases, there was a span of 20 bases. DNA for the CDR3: TGTGCCAGCAGCAATACCCCCGCGGGACGGATCTACGAGCAGTACTTC. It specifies CASSNTPAGRIYEQYF.

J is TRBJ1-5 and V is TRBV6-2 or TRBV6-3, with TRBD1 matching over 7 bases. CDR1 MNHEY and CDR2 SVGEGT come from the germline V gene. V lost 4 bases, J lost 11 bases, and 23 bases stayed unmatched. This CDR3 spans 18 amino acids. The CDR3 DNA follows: TGTGCCAGCAGTTGGGCGTCCGTCGGGGGACAGACCCCGTCGGCCCAGCATTTT. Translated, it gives CASSWASVGGQTPSAQHF.

CDR3: CASSHREGGANVLTF. The CDR3 DNA sequence: TGTGCCAGCAGCCACAGGGAGGGTGGGGCCAACGTCCTGACTTTC. The V call is TRBV5-4, the J call TRBJ2-6, with a weak D call TRBD2 (7 bases). The CDR3 contains 15 residues. Trimming removed 4 bases from V and 3 bases from J, with 11 bases in between. Germline assignment: CDR1 SGHNT and CDR2 YYREEE (reference sequence).